The 26 T cell receptor beta chains in this list originate from one sample, sequenced in a study of T-cell memory formation after mild COVID-19. A single record per CDR3 protein comes from TCRdb applying MiXCR to the 5' RACE reads. The table lists about 360,000 distinct CDR3 sequences, around 13% of them singletons. Specimen: PBMCs or a T cell subset sorted from them (not recorded which). These receptors originate from a young man who had mild COVID-19 (a few samples of this study predate the infection). Cell type and time point are not known.

The V call is TRBV6-5, the J call TRBJ1-2, with TRBD1 matching 10 bases. Looked up from germline, CDR1 is MNHEY and CDR2 is SVGAGI. Trimming cost V 0 bases and J 4 bases; bases outside gene matches: 2. The CDR3 runs to 15 residues. The CDR3 region is CASSYSGTGVYGYTF. CDR3 in DNA: TGTGCCAGCAGTTACTCCGGGACAGGGGTCTATGGCTACACCTTC.

The chain employs TRBV28 and TRBJ2-2; perhaps TRBD1 as D (5 bases). CDR3 length equals 16 residues. Germline V CDR1 and CDR2: MDHEN, SYDVKM. The V gene lost 1 base and the J gene lost 1 base, with 10 bases spanning the gap. The CDR3 spells CASSLYGRENTGELFF. CDR3 bases: TGTGCCAGCAGTTTATACGGCAGGGAGAACACCGGGGAGCTGTTTTTT. The variable domain in full, completed from reference TRBV28 and TRBJ2-2, reads DVKVTQSSRYLVKRTGEKVFLECVQDMDHENMFWYRQDPGLGLRLIYFSYDVKMKEKGDIPEGYSVSREKKERFSLILESASTNQTSMYLCASSLYGRENTGELFFGEGSRLTVL.

The chain is built from TRBV4-1 and TRBJ2-7, with no clear D. The CDR3 extends over 14 amino acids. Germline V gene data show CDR1 as MGHRA and CDR2 as YSYEKL. V was pared by 0 bases and J by 7 bases, with 13 bases between. CDR3: CASSQDFGVLEQYF. The DNA of the CDR3 is TGCGCCAGCAGCCAAGATTTCGGAGTCCTGGAGCAGTACTTC.

The chain couples TRBV29-1 to TRBJ2-5, with D possibly being TRBD2 (5 bases). V lost 7 bases, J lost 2 bases, and 17 bases lay in between. Germline assignment: CDR1 SQVTM and CDR2 ANQGSEA. This CDR3 is 14 amino acids long. As DNA, the CDR3 is TGCAGCGCCCGGTTTGGGTCGGGACAAGAGACCCAGTACTTC. It translates to CSARFGSGQETQYF. The whole variable domain, remainder taken from reference TRBV29-1 and TRBJ2-5, is SAVISQKPSRDICQRGTSLTIQCQVDSQVTMMFWYRQQPGQSLTLIATANQGSEATYESGFVIDKFPISRPNLTFSTLTVSNMSPEDSSIYLCSARFGSGQETQYFGPGTRLLVL.

This clonotype was counted ten times or more. V and J are TRBV11-2 and TRBJ1-1, with D uncertain. CDR1 SGHAT and CDR2 FQNNGV come from the germline V gene. The CDR3 is 14 residues long. The germline V and J ends were trimmed by 5 bases and 5 bases, with 15 bases remaining between them. This CDR3 reads CASSTFPEGTEAFF. As DNA, the CDR3 is TGTGCCAGCAGCACTTTTCCAGAAGGGACTGAAGCTTTCTTT.

The CDR3: CASSPIRPTEAFF. The CDR3 DNA is TGTGCCAGCAGCCCGATCCGTCCCACTGAAGCTTTCTTT. The genes are TRBV9 and TRBJ1-1, with D unclear. Per the germline V gene, CDR1 is SGDLS and CDR2 is YYNGEE. This CDR3 spans 13 amino acids. V was cut by 4 bases and J by 4 bases, with 11 bases left in between.

This clonotype was picked up many times. The chain uses TRBV5-5 and TRBJ2-7; D tentatively fits TRBD1 or TRBD2 (5 bases each). Germline CDR1 reads SGHKS; CDR2 reads YYEKEE (reference sequence). V shed 2 bases and J shed 3 bases, with 12 bases lying between them. The CDR3 contains 14 residues. The CDR3 spells CASSFGLGVYEQYV. CDR3 in DNA: TGTGCCAGCAGCTTTGGACTGGGGGTCTACGAGCAGTACGTC.

This clonotype was seen more than once but under ten times. The V call is TRBV12-3 or TRBV12-4, the J call TRBJ2-7; 8 bases map to TRBD1. The CDR3 loop spans 14 amino acids. After removal of 5 bases from V and 6 bases from J, the junction contained 9 bases not matched to a gene. This CDR3 reads CASSIYDRGGEQYV. Here the CDR3 DNA reads TGTGCCAGCAGTATCTATGACAGGGGAGGCGAGCAGTACGTC.

This chain links TRBV7-9 with TRBJ2-1, with 9 bases identical to TRBD1. With 5 bases clipped from V and 7 bases from J, the junction kept 9 bases outside the gene matches. The CDR3 sequence is 15 residues long. The germline V gene has CDR1 SEHNR and CDR2 FQNEAQ (reference sequence). The chain's CDR3 is CASSPKDRGGNEQFF. The CDR3 nucleotides read TGTGCCAGCAGCCCGAAGGACAGGGGCGGGAATGAGCAGTTCTTC.

The CDR3 DNA reads TGTGCCAGCAGTTCTCGTGTAAGCTATGGCTACACCTTC. This sequence encodes CASSSRVSYGYTF. V is TRBV7-2 and J is TRBJ1-2, with no clear D. This CDR3 region has 13 residues. Trimming pared 6 bases from V and 4 bases from J, leaving 12 bases between. Germline CDR1 reads SGHTA; CDR2 reads FQGNSA. The variable domain in full, completed from reference TRBV7-2 and TRBJ1-2, reads GAGVSQSPSNKVTEKGKDVELRCDPISGHTALYWYRQSLGQGLEFLIYFQGNSAPDKSGLPSDRFSAERTGGSVSTLTIQRTQQEDSAVYLCASSSRVSYGYTFGSGTRLTVV.

This clonotype was counted a single time. This rearrangement joins TRBV29-1 to TRBJ1-1; tentative D call: TRBD1 (6 bases). Germline V lookup: CDR1 SQVTM, CDR2 ANQGSEA. CDR3 length: 14 residues. Trimming took 5 bases from V and 5 from J, leaving 18 bases between them. CDR3 loop: CSVRDTPLYTEAFF. The CDR3 coding sequence is TGCAGCGTTCGGGACACCCCTCTTTATACTGAAGCTTTCTTT.

The chain recombines TRBV7-8 with TRBJ1-5, with a tentative D call TRBD1 (6 bases). Trimming cost V 1 base and J 1 base, with 11 bases left between them. CDR3 length: 16 amino acids. In germline, CDR1 is SGHVS, CDR2 FQNEAQ. DNA for the CDR3: TGTGCCAGCAGCTTAGATTGGGGGGCAAGCAATCAGCCCCAGCATTTT. Translating it yields CASSLDWGASNQPQHF.

This chain links TRBV10-3 with TRBJ2-5; tentatively, D is TRBD1 or TRBD2 (5 bases each). Trimming cost V 4 bases and J 5 bases, with 14 bases left between them. This CDR3 has 14 residues. Germline CDR1 is ENHRY and CDR2 is SYGVKD. CDR3 amino acids: CAISAVQGGETQYF. DNA of the CDR3: TGTGCCATCAGTGCGGTGCAGGGCGGGGAGACCCAGTACTTC.

The V gene is TRBV5-1, the J gene TRBJ1-2, with 8 bases lining up with TRBD1. This CDR3 has 14 residues. Germline V gene data show CDR1 as SGHRS and CDR2 as YFSETQ. V was clipped by 0 bases and J by 7 bases; unmatched bases: 5. In nucleotides, the CDR3 is TGCGCCAGCAGCTTGGCCGACAGGGGACGTGGCTACACCTTC. Its protein is CASSLADRGRGYTF. The whole variable domain, filled in from reference TRBV5-1 and TRBJ1-2, reads KAGVTQTPRYLIKTRGQQVTLSCSPISGHRSVSWYQQTPGQGLQFLFEYFSETQRNKGNFPGRFSGRQFSNSRSEMNVSTLELGDSALYLCASSLADRGRGYTFGSGTRLTVV.

This clonotype was seen a few times. The rearrangement joins TRBV11-2 to TRBJ1-4; D is undetermined. This CDR3 spans 14 amino acids. Trimming took off 3 bases at V and 8 bases at J, with 13 bases between the two ends. Germline V gene lookup returns CDR1 SGHAT and CDR2 FQNNGV. The CDR3 bases are TGTGCCAGCAGCTTTCGGGGAGGGAAGGAAAAACTGTTTTTT. This codes for CASSFRGGKEKLFF.

V and J are TRBV6-2 or TRBV6-3 and TRBJ1-2, with unresolved D. This CDR3 has 11 amino acids. V was clipped by 8 bases and J by 4 bases, with 8 bases between them. The germline CDR1 and CDR2 sequences are MNHEY and SVGEGT. The chain's CDR3 is CASGRTYGYTF. In nucleotides, the CDR3 is TGTGCCAGCGGGAGGACCTATGGCTACACCTTC.

The table lists this clonotype with a few counts. The rearrangement joins TRBV7-2 to TRBJ2-7; TRBD2 matches 7 bases. This CDR3 has 16 amino acids. Germline CDR1 is SGHTA and CDR2 is FQGNSA. Trimming took 0 bases from V and 1 from J; bases not matched to a gene: 6. Written as DNA, the CDR3 is TGTGCCAGCAGCTTAGCAGGGCCTAGCGGTTCCTACGAGCAGTACTTC. Residues: CASSLAGPSGSYEQYF.

In this sample, this clonotype turned up many times. The chain employs TRBV20-1 and TRBJ2-3, with D perhaps matching TRBD2 (6 bases). Trimming removed 5 bases at V and 1 base at J, with 13 bases between. The CDR3 loop spans 14 amino acids. Germline-derived CDR1 and CDR2 are DFQATT and SNEGSKA (reference sequence). For the CDR3, the DNA is TGCAGTGCTCCCCGGCGGGGAGGCACAGATACGCAGTATTTT. Its protein is CSAPRRGGTDTQYF.

The chain employs TRBV6-5 and TRBJ2-2, with 7 bases that match TRBD2. Germline values: CDR1 MNHEY, CDR2 SVGAGI. The CDR3 loop spans 16 amino acids. J gave up 1 base and V 0 bases, and 2 bases lay outside the gene matches. This chain's CDR3 is CASSYSPGGNTGELFF. The CDR3 DNA reads TGTGCCAGCAGTTACTCTCCGGGGGGGAACACCGGGGAGCTGTTTTTT.

This clonotype was seen a handful of times. The genes are TRBV10-3 and TRBJ2-7, with D perhaps TRBD2 (6 bases). Between the trimmed V and J ends, which lost 7 bases and 0 bases, there was a span of 19 bases. Germline V gene sequence: CDR1 ENHRY, CDR2 SYGVKD. This CDR3 region has 16 residues. DNA for the CDR3: TGTGCCATCAACCGGGGGTATGGGCAATACTCCTACGAGCAGTACGTC. This gives the protein CAINRGYGQYSYEQYV.

This clonotype was seen a handful of times. This chain connects TRBV9 to TRBJ2-7; no clear D gene. The CDR3 contains 13 residues. V was clipped by 1 base and J by 3 bases, with 8 bases between them. In germline, CDR1 is SGDLS, CDR2 YYNGEE. The DNA of the CDR3 is TGTGCCAGCAGCGTATCTGATGTCTACGAGCAGTACTTC. Translation: CASSVSDVYEQYF. The full variable domain, with the rest looked up from reference TRBV9 and TRBJ2-7, is DSGVTQTPKHLITATGQRVTLRCSPRSGDLSVYWYQQSLDQGLQFLIQYYNGEERAKGNILERFSAQQFPDLHSELNLSSLELGDSALYFCASSVSDVYEQYFGPGTRLTVT.

A few counts support this clonotype. The chain carries TRBV5-1 and TRBJ1-2, with D perhaps matching TRBD1 (5 bases). Germline V gene lookup returns CDR1 SGHRS and CDR2 YFSETQ. This CDR3 spans 13 amino acids. The V end lost 2 bases, the J end lost 4 bases, and 9 bases lay between the germline ends. The DNA of the CDR3 is TGCGCCAGCAGCTTAGGGGATGTCTATGGCTACACCTTC. Translated: CASSLGDVYGYTF.

This clonotype was detected ten times or more. V usage is TRBV12-3 or TRBV12-4 and J usage is TRBJ2-2; tentative D call: TRBD1 (5 bases). This CDR3 is 13 amino acids long. V lost 5 bases, J lost 1 base, and 5 bases lay in between. For the CDR3, the DNA is TGTGCCAGCAGTACAGGGAACACCGGGGAGCTGTTTTTT. It codes for CASSTGNTGELFF.

There are a few counts of this clonotype. V is TRBV29-1 and J is TRBJ2-1, with 9 bases lining up with TRBD1. Germline trimming cut 0 bases from V and 4 bases from J; bases unmatched to any gene: 4. The CDR3 loop spans 15 amino acids. Germline V gene sequence: CDR1 SQVTM, CDR2 ANQGSEA. CDR3 bases: TGCAGCGTTGAAGATCCGGACAGGGGTTACAATGAGCAGTTCTTC. Its translation: CSVEDPDRGYNEQFF.

A few counts support this clonotype. The genes are TRBV7-8 and TRBJ1-1; D might be TRBD1 (5 bases). The V gene lost 6 bases and the J gene lost 8 bases, with 16 bases spanning the gap. Germline V gives CDR1 SGHVS, CDR2 FQNEAQ. The CDR3 runs to 13 residues. The chain's CDR3 is CASRGGSANEAFF. In DNA, the CDR3 is TGTGCCAGCAGGGGGGGGAGCGCCAACGAAGCTTTCTTT.

The chain carries TRBV6-2 or TRBV6-3 and TRBJ2-7; weak D call: TRBD1 (6 bases). Germline CDR1 reads MNHEY; CDR2 reads SVGEGT. V lost 5 bases and J lost 3, with 17 bases in between. The CDR3 sequence is 15 residues long. For the CDR3, the DNA is TGTGCCAGCAGTCGAGCCGGGACATTAAGCTACGAGCAGTACGTC. It encodes CASSRAGTLSYEQYV.